The 7 T cell receptor beta chains below come from one sample, sequenced in a study of blood T cell repertoires in COVID-19. Profiling relied on immunoSEQ multiplex PCR, and the TCRdb table lists in-frame clones only, not all of them. This table has about 100,000 clones, 85% to 90% appearing once. Sequenced material: peripheral blood. Receptors originate from a human donor in a cohort sampled during active COVID-19.

V gene TRBV2 combines with J gene TRBJ1-4, with no clear D. Germline CDR1 SNHLY, CDR2 FYNNEI. V lost 6 bases to trimming and J lost 4 bases, with 21 bases between them. The CDR3 is made up of 17 amino acids. CDR3 sequence reads: CASRDTVSGSFNEKLFF. The CDR3 nucleotides are TGTGCCAGCAGGGATACCGTTTCGGGGAGCTTTAATGAAAAACTGTTTTTT.

The chain is built from TRBV9 and TRBJ2-7; D unresolved. The germline V gene encodes CDR1 SGDLS and CDR2 YYNGEE. V gave up 5 bases and J gave up 3 bases, with 3 bases separating them. The CDR3 runs 10 residues. This chain's CDR3 is CASRYYEQYF. CDR3 DNA: TGTGCCAGCAGGTACTACGAGCAGTACTTC.

J is TRBJ2-1 and V is TRBV6-5; D unclear. This CDR3 comprises 14 residues. The germline V gene encodes CDR1 MNHEY and CDR2 SVGAGI. Trimming removed 6 bases at V and 8 bases at J, with 17 bases between. CDR3 protein: CASSKVARGDEQFF. CDR3 DNA sequence: TGTGCCAGCAGCAAGGTGGCCAGAGGCGATGAGCAGTTCTTC.

V gene TRBV30 combines with J gene TRBJ2-1, with TRBD1 matching over 11 bases. CDR3 length equals 14 residues. Germline V gives CDR1 GTSNPN, CDR2 SVGIG (reference sequence). V shed 1 base and J 7 bases; nucleotides not matched to a gene: 3. CDR3 region: CAWSGTGGRNEQFF. For the CDR3, the DNA is TGTGCCTGGAGTGGGACAGGGGGCCGGAATGAGCAGTTCTTC.

V usage is TRBV19 and J usage is TRBJ2-1; a weak D match, TRBD2 (6 bases). Germline-derived CDR1 and CDR2 are LNHDA and SQIVND (reference sequence). The CDR3 consists of 15 residues. Trimming shortened V by 2 bases and J by 6 bases, and 14 bases separated the two germline ends. The CDR3 DNA reads as TGTGCCAGTAGTATAATGCAGGGACTTAGCAATGAGCAGTTCTTC. This gives the protein CASSIMQGLSNEQFF.

This clone was observed a single time. V and J are TRBV15 and TRBJ2-3; the D gene is possibly TRBD1 (6 bases). V was cut by 3 bases and J by 0 bases, with 7 bases left in between. This CDR3 is built from 14 residues. Germline V gene data show CDR1 as LNHNV and CDR2 as YYDKDF (reference sequence). CDR3 nucleotides: TGTGCCACCAGCAGCAGGGGCAGCACAGATACGCAGTATTTT. Protein sequence: CATSSRGSTDTQYF.

This clone turned up a few times. The V and J genes are TRBV18 and TRBJ1-5, with D possibly TRBD1 on 5 matching bases. The CDR3 extends over 13 amino acids. Germline V CDR1 and CDR2: KGHSH, LQKENI. Trimming took 2 bases from V and 7 from J, leaving 9 bases between them. The CDR3 DNA reads as TGTGCCAGCTCACCAAGTCAGGGCCAGCCCCAGCATTTT. Its translation: CASSPSQGQPQHF.